Sequencing of this T cell receptor (beta chain) was carried out in a study of glioma-infiltrating T cells. Using RNA template, CDR3s of TCR alpha and beta were amplified with iRepertoire arm-PCR. For one-step reverse transcription and amplification, about 90-450 ng of tissue mRNA or PBMC total RNA was used. TCRdb fed the multiplex PCR reads into MiXCR, producing one record per CDR3 protein. Among about 89,000 distinct CDR3 sequences listed, about 25% were seen once. CDR3 length: 13 residues. Per germline, CDR1 DFQATT and CDR2 SNEGSKA (reference sequence). Trimming took off 3 bases at V and 3 bases at J, with 12 bases between the two ends. In its sample, this clonotype was seen many times. Antigen: not known. Study-wide points: Gliomas, especially low-grade, showed above-expected tissue-blood divergence; non-neoplastic patients showed below. Only very few CDR3 sequences appeared in both tissue and blood.

The rearrangement uses TRBV20-1 and TRBJ2-7; perhaps TRBD1 as D (5 bases). The source is a human donor with low-grade glioma or glioblastoma, undergoing nonglioma brain surgery, or in good health (not recorded which). The sequenced sample was glioma tissue, nonneoplastic brain tissue, or PBMCs (not recorded which). The CDR3 DNA reads TGCAGTGCTAGGGGGCAGAGGAACTACGAGCAGTACTTC. Amino acids: CSARGQRNYEQYF.